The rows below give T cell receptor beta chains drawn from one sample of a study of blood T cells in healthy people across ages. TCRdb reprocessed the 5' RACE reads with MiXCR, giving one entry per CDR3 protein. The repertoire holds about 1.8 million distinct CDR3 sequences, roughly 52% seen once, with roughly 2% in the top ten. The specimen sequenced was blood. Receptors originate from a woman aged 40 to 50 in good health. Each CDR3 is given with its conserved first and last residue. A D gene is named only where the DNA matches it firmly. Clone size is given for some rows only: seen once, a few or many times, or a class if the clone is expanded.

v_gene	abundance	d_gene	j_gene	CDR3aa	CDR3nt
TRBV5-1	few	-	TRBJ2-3	CASSLAGRTSTDTQYF	TGCGCCAGCAGCTTGGCCGGGAGAACTAGCACAGATACGCAGTATTTT
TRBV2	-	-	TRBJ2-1	CASSLLRQGDNEQFF	TGTGCCAGCAGCCTCCTGCGGCAGGGCGACAATGAGCAGTTCTTC
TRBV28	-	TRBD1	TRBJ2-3	CASSLYRDRVPDTQYF	TGTGCCAGCAGTTTATACCGGGACAGGGTACCAGATACGCAGTATTTT
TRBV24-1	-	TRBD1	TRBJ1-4	CATSDSTGATNEKLFF	TGTGCCACCAGTGATTCGACAGGGGCAACTAATGAAAAACTGTTTTTT
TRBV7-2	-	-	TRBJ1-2	CASSLSDVNYGYTF	TGTGCCAGCAGCCTTTCTGACGTAAACTATGGCTACACCTTC
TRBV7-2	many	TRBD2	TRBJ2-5	CASSLGGLAGQETQYF	TGTGCCAGCAGCCTCGGCGGACTAGCGGGGCAAGAGACCCAGTACTTC
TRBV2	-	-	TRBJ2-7	CASNLAGAIDEQYF	TGTGCCAGCAACCTGGCAGGGGCAATCGACGAGCAGTACTTC
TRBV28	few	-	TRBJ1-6	CASSKPPIGVYNSPLHF	TGTGCCAGCAGTAAACCCCCAATCGGGGTCTATAATTCACCCCTCCACTTT
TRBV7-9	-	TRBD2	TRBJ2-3	CASSKTSGTATQYF	TGTGCCAGCAGCAAGACTAGCGGGACAGCTACGCAGTATTTT
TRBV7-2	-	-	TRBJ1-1	CASSLVGGTSTEAFF	TGTGCCAGCAGCTTAGTCGGGGGGACTAGCACTGAAGCTTTCTTT
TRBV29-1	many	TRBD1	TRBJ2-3	CSVWTGLSTDTQYF	TGCAGCGTTTGGACAGGGCTTAGTACAGATACGCAGTATTTT
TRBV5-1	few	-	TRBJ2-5	CASSRERETQYF	TGCGCCAGCAGCCGCGAAAGGGAGACCCAGTACTTC
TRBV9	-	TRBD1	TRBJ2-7	CASSAGTGFDEQYF	TGTGCCAGCAGCGCTGGGACAGGGTTCGACGAGCAGTACTTC
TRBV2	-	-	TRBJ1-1	CASNNPGINTEAFF	TGTGCCAGCAACAATCCGGGTATCAACACTGAAGCTTTCTTT
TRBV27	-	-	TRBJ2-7	CASSLLQPGEQYF	TGTGCCAGCAGTTTACTCCAACCGGGCGAGCAGTACTTC
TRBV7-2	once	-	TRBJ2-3	CASSLALRPGRTSTDTQYF	TGTGCCAGCAGCTTAGCGCTTCGGCCAGGGAGGACTAGCACAGATACGCAGTATTTT
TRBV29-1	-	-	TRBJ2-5	CSVETGTDTEETQYF	TGCAGCGTTGAAACCGGGACTGATACCGAAGAGACCCAGTACTTC
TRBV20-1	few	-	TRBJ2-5	CSASRGRRETQYF	TGCAGTGCTAGCCGGGGCCGGCGAGAGACCCAGTACTTC
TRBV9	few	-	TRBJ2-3	CASSQVRGPSTDTQYF	TGTGCCAGCAGTCAAGTCAGGGGCCCCAGCACAGATACGCAGTATTTT
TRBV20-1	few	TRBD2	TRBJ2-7	CSASQAGAYEQYF	TGCAGTGCTAGCCAAGCGGGGGCCTACGAGCAGTACTTC
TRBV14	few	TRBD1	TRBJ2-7	CASSQDRDWRQGASEQYF	TGTGCCAGCAGCCAAGATCGAGATTGGAGACAGGGGGCTAGCGAGCAGTACTTC
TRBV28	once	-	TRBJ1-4	CASSFGALVGEKLFF	TGTGCCAGCAGTTTCGGGGCATTAGTAGGGGAAAAACTGTTTTTT
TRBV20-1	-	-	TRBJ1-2	CSAPPFTGRRGYGYTF	TGCAGTGCCCCACCCTTTACCGGGCGGAGGGGCTATGGCTACACCTTC
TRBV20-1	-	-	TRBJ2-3	CRARPSADTQYF	TGCAGAGCTAGACCTTCAGCAGATACGCAGTATTTT
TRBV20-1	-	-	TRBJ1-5	CSARDADQPQHF	TGCAGTGCTAGGGACGCTGATCAGCCCCAGCATTTT
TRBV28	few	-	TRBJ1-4	CASGQPTQKLFF	TGTGCCAGCGGTCAGCCTACGCAAAAACTGTTTTTT
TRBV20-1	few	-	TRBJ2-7	CSARGSSPTYEQYF	TGCAGTGCTAGAGGAAGCAGCCCAACCTACGAGCAGTACTTC
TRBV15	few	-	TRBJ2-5	CATSRGNRDGETQYF	TGTGCCACCAGCAGAGGGAACAGGGATGGTGAGACCCAGTACTTC
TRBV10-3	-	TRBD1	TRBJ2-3	CATPDRMTDTQYF	TGTGCCACCCCGGACAGGATGACAGATACGCAGTATTTT
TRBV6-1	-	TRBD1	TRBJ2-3	CASRKRGDRGGDTQYF	TGTGCCAGCAGGAAAAGGGGGGACAGGGGAGGAGATACGCAGTATTTT
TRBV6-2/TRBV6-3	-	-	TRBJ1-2	CASSSDGHYGYTF	TGTGCCAGCAGTTCGGACGGGCACTATGGCTACACCTTC
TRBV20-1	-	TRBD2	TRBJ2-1	CSATPSGDYNEQFF	TGCAGTGCTACCCCTAGCGGGGATTACAATGAGCAGTTCTTC
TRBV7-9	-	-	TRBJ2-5	CASSPEGSLRTRETQYF	TGTGCCAGCAGCCCCGAGGGCAGTCTGAGGACAAGGGAGACCCAGTACTTC
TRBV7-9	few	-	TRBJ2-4	CASSPVGGLSKNIQYF	TGTGCCAGCAGCCCAGTGGGCGGGCTGTCCAAAAACATTCAGTACTTC
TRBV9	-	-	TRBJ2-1	CASSIQESRGNKQFF	TGTGCCAGCAGCATCCAGGAGAGCCGAGGGAATAAGCAGTTCTTC
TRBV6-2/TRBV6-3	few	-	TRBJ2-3	CASSPGVYDRRDTQYF	TGTGCCAGCAGTCCGGGGGTATACGACAGGAGGGATACGCAGTATTTT
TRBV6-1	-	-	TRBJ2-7	CATEGWKHEQYF	TGTGCCACGGAGGGATGGAAGCACGAGCAGTACTTC
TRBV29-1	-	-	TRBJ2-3	CSPQLWGGGDTQYF	TGCAGCCCCCAGTTGTGGGGGGGCGGAGATACGCAGTATTTT
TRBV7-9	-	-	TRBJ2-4	CASSHPGAGNIQYF	TGTGCCAGCAGCCACCCAGGGGCTGGAAACATTCAGTACTTC
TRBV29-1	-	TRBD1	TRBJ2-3	CIVDGDRDLTDTQYF	TGCATCGTTGACGGGGACAGGGACCTCACAGATACGCAGTATTTT
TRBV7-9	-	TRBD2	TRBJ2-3	CASSLRLAGGSMTQYF	TGTGCCAGCAGCCTAAGACTAGCGGGGGGATCGATGACGCAGTATTTT
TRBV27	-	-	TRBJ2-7	CASSFTQGGNEQYF	TGTGCCAGCAGTTTCACACAGGGGGGGAACGAGCAGTACTTC
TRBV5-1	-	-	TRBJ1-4	CASSPQTGFNEKLFF	TGCGCCAGCAGCCCACAGACAGGCTTTAATGAAAAACTGTTTTTT
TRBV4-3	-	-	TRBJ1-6	CASSQEGHSNSPLHF	TGCGCCAGCAGCCAAGAGGGACACAGCAATTCACCCCTCCACTTT
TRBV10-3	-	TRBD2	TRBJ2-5	CATKTSGGQETQYF	TGTGCCACGAAGACTAGCGGAGGGCAAGAGACCCAGTACTTC
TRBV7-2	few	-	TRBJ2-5	CASIKGAQETQYF	TGTGCCAGCATCAAAGGGGCCCAAGAGACCCAGTACTTC
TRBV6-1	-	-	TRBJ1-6	CASTFMGPLHF	TGTGCCAGCACATTTATGGGACCCCTCCACTTT
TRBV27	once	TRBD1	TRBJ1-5	CASSLSRTGYSNQPQHF	TGTGCCAGCAGTTTATCAAGGACAGGGTATAGCAATCAGCCCCAGCATTTT
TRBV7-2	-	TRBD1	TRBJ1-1	CAGTRIQGATEAFF	TGTGCCGGCACACGGATCCAGGGGGCAACTGAAGCTTTCTTT
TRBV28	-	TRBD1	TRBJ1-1	CASSLGTGLHMNTEAFF	TGTGCCAGCAGTTTAGGGACAGGACTGCACATGAACACTGAAGCTTTCTTT
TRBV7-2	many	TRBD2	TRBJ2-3	CASSLLAGGSGSTDTQYF	TGTGCCAGCAGCTTGCTAGCGGGGGGGTCGGGGAGCACAGATACGCAGTATTTT
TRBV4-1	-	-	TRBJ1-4	CASSQASREKLFF	TGCGCCAGCAGCCAAGCGTCTCGGGAAAAACTGTTTTTT
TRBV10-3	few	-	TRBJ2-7	CAISESGGASYEQYF	TGTGCCATCAGTGAGTCTGGGGGGGCCTCCTACGAGCAGTACTTC
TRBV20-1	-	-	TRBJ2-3	CSAPLGSTDTQYF	TGCAGTGCTCCCCTAGGTAGCACAGATACGCAGTATTTT
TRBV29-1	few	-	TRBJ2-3	CSVDRRGPTDTQYF	TGCAGCGTTGATCGCAGGGGCCCCACAGATACGCAGTATTTT
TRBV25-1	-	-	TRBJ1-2	CASRAGRTYGYTF	TGTGCCAGCAGGGCGGGACGGACTTATGGCTACACCTTC
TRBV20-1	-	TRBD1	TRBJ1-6	CSARVHPGQGDSPLHF	TGCAGTGCTAGAGTCCACCCGGGACAGGGGGATTCACCCCTCCACTTT
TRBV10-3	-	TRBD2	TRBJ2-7	CAISDLSRGGRSYEQYF	TGTGCCATTAGTGATCTCAGCCGGGGGGGCCGATCCTACGAGCAGTACTTC
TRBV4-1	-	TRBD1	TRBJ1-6	CASSHSRGLYNSPLHF	TGCGCCAGCAGCCATTCCAGGGGGCTTTATAATTCACCCCTCCACTTT
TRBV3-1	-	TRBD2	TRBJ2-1	CASSQGLAGVWGEQFF	TGTGCCAGCAGCCAGGGACTAGCGGGAGTTTGGGGTGAGCAGTTCTTC